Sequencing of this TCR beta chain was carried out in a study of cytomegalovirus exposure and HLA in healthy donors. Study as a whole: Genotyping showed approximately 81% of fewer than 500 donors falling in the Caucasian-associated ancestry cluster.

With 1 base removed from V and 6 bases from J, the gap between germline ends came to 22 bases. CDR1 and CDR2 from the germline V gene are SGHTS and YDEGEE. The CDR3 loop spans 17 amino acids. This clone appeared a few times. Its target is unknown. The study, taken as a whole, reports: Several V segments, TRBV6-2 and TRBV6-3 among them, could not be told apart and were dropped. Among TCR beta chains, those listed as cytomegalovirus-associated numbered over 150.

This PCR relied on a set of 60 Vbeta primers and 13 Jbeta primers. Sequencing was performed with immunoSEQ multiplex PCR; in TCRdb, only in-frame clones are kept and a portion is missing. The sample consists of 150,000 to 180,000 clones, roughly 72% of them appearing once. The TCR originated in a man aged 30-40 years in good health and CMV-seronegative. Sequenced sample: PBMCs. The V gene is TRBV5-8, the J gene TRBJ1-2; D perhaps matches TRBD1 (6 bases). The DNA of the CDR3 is TGTGCCAGCAGCTTGTCCAGGGGAGAAGCGTCAAACCATGGCTACACCTTC. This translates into CASSLSRGEASNHGYTF.